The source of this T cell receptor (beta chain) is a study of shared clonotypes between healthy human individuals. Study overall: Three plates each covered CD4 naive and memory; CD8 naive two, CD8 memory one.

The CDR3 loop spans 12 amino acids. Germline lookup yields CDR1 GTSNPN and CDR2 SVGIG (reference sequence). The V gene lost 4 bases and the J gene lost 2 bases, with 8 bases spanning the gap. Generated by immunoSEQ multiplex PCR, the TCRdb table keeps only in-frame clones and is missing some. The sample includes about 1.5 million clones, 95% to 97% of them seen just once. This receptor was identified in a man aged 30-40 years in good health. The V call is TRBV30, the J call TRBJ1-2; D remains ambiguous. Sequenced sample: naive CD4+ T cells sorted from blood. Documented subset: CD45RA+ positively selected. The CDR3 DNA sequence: TGTGCCTGGACCTTACAGAACTATGGCTACACCTTC. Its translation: CAWTLQNYGYTF.